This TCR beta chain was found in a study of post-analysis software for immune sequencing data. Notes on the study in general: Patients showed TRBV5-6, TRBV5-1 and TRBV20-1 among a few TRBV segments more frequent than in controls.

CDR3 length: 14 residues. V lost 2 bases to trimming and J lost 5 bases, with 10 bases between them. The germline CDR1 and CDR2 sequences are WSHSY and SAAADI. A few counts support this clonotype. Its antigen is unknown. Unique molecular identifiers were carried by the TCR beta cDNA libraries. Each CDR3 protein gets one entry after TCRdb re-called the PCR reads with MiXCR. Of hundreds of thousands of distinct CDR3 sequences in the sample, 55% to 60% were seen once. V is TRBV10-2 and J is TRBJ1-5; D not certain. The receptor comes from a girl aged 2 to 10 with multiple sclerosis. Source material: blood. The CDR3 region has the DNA TGCGCCAGCAGTGAGGGAGGGCCCGATCAGCCCCAGCATTTT. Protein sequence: CASSEGGPDQPQHF.